Sequencing of this TCR beta chain was carried out in a study of blood T cell repertoires in COVID-19. In this sample, this clone turned up many times. Sequenced by immunoSEQ multiplex PCR; TCRdb stores in-frame clones only, minus some. The data hold 150,000 to 200,000 clones, with 75% to 85% observed a single time. The CDR3 contains 16 residues. V was pared by 7 bases and J by 4 bases, with 10 bases of the junction left unmatched. CDR1 and CDR2 (germline): LGHDT, YNNKEL (reference sequence). Sequenced material: PBMCs or T cells enriched from blood (not recorded which). The sequence was collected from a man in his forties who had recovered from COVID-19. The chain carries TRBV3-1 (or the pseudogene TRBV3-2) and TRBJ2-2; TRBD1 matches 9 bases. CDR3 protein: CASNRGDRGFTGELFF. Here the CDR3 DNA reads TGTGCCAGCAATCGGGGAGACAGGGGGTTCACCGGGGAGCTGTTTTTT.